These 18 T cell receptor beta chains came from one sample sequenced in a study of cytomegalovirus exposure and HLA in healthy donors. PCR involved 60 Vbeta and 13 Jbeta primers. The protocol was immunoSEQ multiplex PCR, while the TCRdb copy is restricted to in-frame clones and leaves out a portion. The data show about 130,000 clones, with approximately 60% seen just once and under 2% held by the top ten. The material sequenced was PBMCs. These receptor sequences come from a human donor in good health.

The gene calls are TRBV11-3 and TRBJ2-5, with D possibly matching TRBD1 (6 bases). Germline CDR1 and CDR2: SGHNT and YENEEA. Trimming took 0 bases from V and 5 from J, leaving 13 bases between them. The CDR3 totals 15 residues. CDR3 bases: TGTGCCAGCAGCTTAGAAGGGGGTAGAGGCGAGACCCAGTACTTC. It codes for CASSLEGGRGETQYF.

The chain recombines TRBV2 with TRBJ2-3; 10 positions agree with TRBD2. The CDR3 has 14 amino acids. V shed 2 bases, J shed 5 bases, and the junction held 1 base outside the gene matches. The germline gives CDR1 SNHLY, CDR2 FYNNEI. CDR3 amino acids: CASSEWTSGDTQYF. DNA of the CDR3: TGTGCCAGCAGTGAATGGACTAGCGGAGATACGCAGTATTTT.

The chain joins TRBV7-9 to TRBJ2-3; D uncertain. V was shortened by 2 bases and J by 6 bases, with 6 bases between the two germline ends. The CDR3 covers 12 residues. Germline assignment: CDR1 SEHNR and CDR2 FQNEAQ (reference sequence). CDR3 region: CASSLLVDTQYF. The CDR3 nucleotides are TGTGCCAGCAGCTTACTCGTGGATACGCAGTATTTT.

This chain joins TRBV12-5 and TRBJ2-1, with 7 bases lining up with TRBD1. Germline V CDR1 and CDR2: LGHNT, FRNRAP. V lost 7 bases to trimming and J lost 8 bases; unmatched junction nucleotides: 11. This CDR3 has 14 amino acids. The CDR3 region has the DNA TGTGCTAGTGCCTGGGACAGCGAAGACGATGAGCAGTTCTTC. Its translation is CASAWDSEDDEQFF.

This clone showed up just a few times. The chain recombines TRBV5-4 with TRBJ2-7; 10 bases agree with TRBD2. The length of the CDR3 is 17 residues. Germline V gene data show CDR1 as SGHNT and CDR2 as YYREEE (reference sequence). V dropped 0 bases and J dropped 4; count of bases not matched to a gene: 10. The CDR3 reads CASSLDIGASGSYEQYF. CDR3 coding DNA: TGTGCCAGCAGCTTGGATATCGGGGCTAGCGGGAGTTACGAGCAGTACTTC.

CDR3 nucleotides: TGCAGCGTATTCCGGGATACGCAGTATTTT. It encodes CSVFRDTQYF. The J gene is TRBJ2-3, the V gene TRBV29-1; no reliable D call. The germline V and J ends were trimmed by 6 bases and 6 bases, with 7 bases remaining between them. Germline CDR1 reads SQVTM; CDR2 reads ANQGSEA. The CDR3 runs 10 residues.

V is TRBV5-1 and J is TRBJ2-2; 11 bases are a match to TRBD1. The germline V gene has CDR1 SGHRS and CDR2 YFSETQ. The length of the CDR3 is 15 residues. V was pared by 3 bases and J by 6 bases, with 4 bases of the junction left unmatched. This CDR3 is CASSWTGGESGELFF. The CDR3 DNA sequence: TGCGCCAGCAGCTGGACAGGGGGCGAGTCCGGGGAGCTGTTTTTT.

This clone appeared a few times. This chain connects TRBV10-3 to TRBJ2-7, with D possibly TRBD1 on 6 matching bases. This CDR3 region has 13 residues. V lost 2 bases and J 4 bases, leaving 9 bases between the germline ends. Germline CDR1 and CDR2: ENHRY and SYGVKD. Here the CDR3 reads CAISETGTYEQYF. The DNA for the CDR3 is TGTGCCATCAGTGAGACAGGGACGTACGAGCAGTACTTC.

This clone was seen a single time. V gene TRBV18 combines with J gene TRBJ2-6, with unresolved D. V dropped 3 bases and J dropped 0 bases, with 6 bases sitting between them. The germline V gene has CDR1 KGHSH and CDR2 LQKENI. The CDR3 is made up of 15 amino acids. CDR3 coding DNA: TGTGCCAGCTCACCCCCCAGCTCTGGGGCCAACGTCCTGACTTTC. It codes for CASSPPSSGANVLTF.

CDR3 in DNA: TGTGCCAGCAGCATCCTGGAGGGACAGGGTGGCTACGAGCAGTACTTC. Translation: CASSILEGQGGYEQYF. The chain joins TRBV7-9 to TRBJ2-5; TRBD1 matches at 9 bases. Gene TRBJ2-7 matches the end of the DNA better, so the J call may be wrong. This CDR3 contains 16 residues. Germline loops: CDR1 SEHNR, CDR2 FQNEAQ (reference sequence).

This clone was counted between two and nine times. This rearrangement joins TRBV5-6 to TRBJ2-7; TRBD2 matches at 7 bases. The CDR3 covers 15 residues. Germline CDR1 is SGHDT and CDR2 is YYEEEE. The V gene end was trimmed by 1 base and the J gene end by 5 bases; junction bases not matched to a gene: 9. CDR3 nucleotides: TGTGCCAGCAGCTTGTTTCGGGAGGAGTCTGACGAGCAGTACTTC. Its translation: CASSLFREESDEQYF.

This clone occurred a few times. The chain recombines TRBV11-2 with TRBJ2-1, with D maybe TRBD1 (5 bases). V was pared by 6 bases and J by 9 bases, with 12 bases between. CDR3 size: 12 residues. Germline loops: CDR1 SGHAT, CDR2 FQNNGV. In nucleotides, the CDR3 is TGTGCCAGCAGTTTTCAGGGTGTTGAGCAGTTCTTC. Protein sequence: CASSFQGVEQFF.

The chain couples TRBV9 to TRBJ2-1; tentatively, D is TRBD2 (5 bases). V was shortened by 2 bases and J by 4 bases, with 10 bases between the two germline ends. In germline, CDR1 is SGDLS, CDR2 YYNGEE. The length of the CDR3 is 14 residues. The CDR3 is CASSVSAPYNEQFF. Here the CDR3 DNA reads TGTGCCAGCAGCGTTAGCGCTCCTTACAATGAGCAGTTCTTC.

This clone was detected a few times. The CDR3 DNA reads TGTGCCAGTAGTGGGGGGTGGGCAGGGAATCAGCCCCAGCATTTT. Its translation: CASSGGWAGNQPQHF. V and J are TRBV19 and TRBJ1-5, with D possibly being TRBD1 (5 bases). V dropped 5 bases and J dropped 4 bases, with 15 bases sitting between them. This CDR3 region has 15 residues. From germline, CDR1 is LNHDA and CDR2 SQIVND (reference sequence).

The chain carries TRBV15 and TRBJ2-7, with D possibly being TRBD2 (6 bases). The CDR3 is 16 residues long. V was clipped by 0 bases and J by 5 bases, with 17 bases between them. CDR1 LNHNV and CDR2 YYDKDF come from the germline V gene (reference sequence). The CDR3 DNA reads TGTGCCACCAGCAGAGATTCGCGGCAGGGAGGCCACGAGCAGTACTTC. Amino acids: CATSRDSRQGGHEQYF.

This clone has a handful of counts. CDR3 region: CASSVSGVNTEAFF. CDR3 coding DNA: TGTGCCAGCAGCGTATCGGGAGTGAACACTGAAGCTTTCTTT. V usage is TRBV9 and J usage is TRBJ1-1; no clear D gene. CDR3 length: 14 residues. CDR1 SGDLS and CDR2 YYNGEE come from the germline V gene. Trimming shortened V by 1 base and J by 0 bases, and 7 bases separated the two germline ends. The full variable domain, with the rest looked up from reference TRBV9 and TRBJ1-1, is DSGVTQTPKHLITATGQRVTLRCSPRSGDLSVYWYQQSLDQGLQFLIQYYNGEERAKGNILERFSAQQFPDLHSELNLSSLELGDSALYFCASSVSGVNTEAFFGQGTRLTVV.

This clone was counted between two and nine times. The CDR3 loop is CATSSGREGEQYF. CDR3 DNA sequence: TGTGCCACCAGTTCGGGGCGGGAGGGCGAGCAGTACTTC. This chain links TRBV15 with TRBJ2-7, with 9 nucleotides matching TRBD2. Germline assignment: CDR1 LNHNV and CDR2 YYDKDF (reference sequence). The CDR3 is made up of 13 amino acids. V shed 6 bases, J shed 6 bases, and the junction held 6 bases outside the gene matches.

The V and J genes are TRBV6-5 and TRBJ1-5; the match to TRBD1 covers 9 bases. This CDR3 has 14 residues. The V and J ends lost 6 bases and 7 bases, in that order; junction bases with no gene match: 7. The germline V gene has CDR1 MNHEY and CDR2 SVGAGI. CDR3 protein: CASSSDRGGQPQHF. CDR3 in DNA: TGTGCCAGCAGCTCTGACAGGGGGGGACAGCCCCAGCATTTT.